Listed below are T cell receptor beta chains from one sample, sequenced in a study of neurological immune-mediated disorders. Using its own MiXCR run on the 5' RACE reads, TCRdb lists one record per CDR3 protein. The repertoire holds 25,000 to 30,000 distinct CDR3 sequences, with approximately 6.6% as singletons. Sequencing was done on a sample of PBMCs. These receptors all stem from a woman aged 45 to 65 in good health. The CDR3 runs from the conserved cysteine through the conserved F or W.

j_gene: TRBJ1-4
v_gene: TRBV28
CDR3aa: CASATYRRGLANEKLFF

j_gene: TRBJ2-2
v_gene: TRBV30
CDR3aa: CAATGLTGELFF

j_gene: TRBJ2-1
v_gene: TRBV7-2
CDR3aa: CASSFVPGTSGREVEQFF

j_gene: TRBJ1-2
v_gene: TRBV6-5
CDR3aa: CASSYSSQGPTNNYGYTF

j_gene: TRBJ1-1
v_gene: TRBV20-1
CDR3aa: CSARDFGGQTNTEAFF

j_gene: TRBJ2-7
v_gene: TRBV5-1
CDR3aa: CASSRFPGLAGGSEDEQYF

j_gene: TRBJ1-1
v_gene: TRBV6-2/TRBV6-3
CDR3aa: CASISLNTEAFF

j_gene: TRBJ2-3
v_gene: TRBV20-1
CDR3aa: CSASRPLPGGWGADTQYF

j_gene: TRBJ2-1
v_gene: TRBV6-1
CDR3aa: CASRMGLAGLDEQFF

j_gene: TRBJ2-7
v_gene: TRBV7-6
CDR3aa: CASSLDRVVVYF

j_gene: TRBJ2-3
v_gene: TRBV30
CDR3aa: CAWNLAGGPDTQYF